The next 10 T cell receptor beta chains were all read from a single sample in a study of OX40 agonist ivuxolimab in advanced cancers. Repertoires were generated with immunoSEQ multiplex PCR, while TCRdb's copy carries only in-frame clones and drops some. Of around 60,000 clones listed, 70% to 90% are singletons. The sample consisted of CD4+ or CD8+ T cells sorted from blood, taken in a trial of the OX40 agonist ivuxolimab. These receptors all stem from an adult with an advanced solid tumor such as melanoma, head and neck, liver or kidney cancer.

V is TRBV4-1 and J is TRBJ1-5, with D uncertain. This CDR3 comprises 15 residues. Germline V gives CDR1 MGHRA, CDR2 YSYEKL. V lost 0 bases to trimming and J lost 6 bases, with 12 bases between them. The CDR3 DNA reads TGCGCCAGCAGCCAAGATGAAGGGTGGCGTCAGCCCCAGCATTTT. Translation gives CASSQDEGWRQPQHF.

J is TRBJ1-2 and V is TRBV27; D is uncertain. The CDR3 contains 14 residues. Trimming cost V 4 bases and J 4 bases, with 13 bases left between them. Germline values: CDR1 MNHEY, CDR2 SMNVEV (reference sequence). The CDR3 region is CASSSAGPFYGYTF. The DNA of the CDR3 is TGTGCCAGCAGTTCGGCGGGCCCCTTCTATGGCTACACCTTC.

The chain joins TRBV10-1 to TRBJ2-7, with TRBD2 matching 10 bases. Per the germline V gene, CDR1 is WNHNN and CDR2 is SYGVQD (reference sequence). CDR3 length: 12 residues. V gave up 5 bases and J gave up 12 bases; unmatched junction bases: 7. The CDR3 region is CASSRDSGRMYF. The CDR3 DNA sequence: TGCGCCAGCAGTCGAGATAGCGGGAGGATGTACTTC.

The rearrangement joins TRBV27 to TRBJ2-1, with 8 bases aligning to TRBD1. Germline V gene data show CDR1 as MNHEY and CDR2 as SMNVEV (reference sequence). After removal of 6 bases from V and 4 bases from J, the junction contained 8 bases not matched to a gene. The CDR3 contains 15 residues. The CDR3, as DNA: TGTGCCAGCAGAACCGGGACAGGAGTTTACAATGAGCAGTTCTTC. Translation: CASRTGTGVYNEQFF.

This clone was seen once. The V gene is TRBV19, the J gene TRBJ1-2; 7 bases are shared with TRBD1. Germline-derived CDR1 and CDR2 are LNHDA and SQIVND (reference sequence). Germline trimming cut 8 bases from V and 8 bases from J; bases unmatched to any gene: 17. This CDR3 has 15 residues. The chain's CDR3 is CASRTATGEIGGYTF. Written as DNA, the CDR3 is TGTGCCAGTCGAACGGCCACAGGGGAGATCGGCGGCTACACCTTC.

The rearrangement uses TRBV6-1 and TRBJ1-5; a weak D match, TRBD1 (6 bases). Germline loops: CDR1 MNHNS, CDR2 SASEGT. The V and J ends lost 5 bases and 5 bases respectively, with 7 bases between them. The CDR3 runs 12 residues. The chain's CDR3 is CASSNRDQPQHF. The DNA of the CDR3 is TGTGCCAGCAGTAACAGGGATCAGCCCCAGCATTTT.

This clone came up once. V is TRBV5-6 and J is TRBJ1-1; TRBD1 matches at 8 bases. The CDR3 is 14 residues long. The V segment lost 4 bases and the J segment 6 bases; nucleotides outside the gene matches: 8. Germline V CDR1 and CDR2: SGHDT, YYEEEE. The CDR3 loop is CASSIGQGLSEAFF. In nucleotides, the CDR3 is TGTGCCAGCAGCATAGGACAGGGCCTCTCTGAAGCTTTCTTT.

In its sample, this clone was seen a few times. V is TRBV27 and J is TRBJ2-1; a weak D match, TRBD1 (6 bases). Deletions cut 7 bases from V and 0 bases from J, with 13 bases between. Germline CDR1 MNHEY, CDR2 SMNVEV (reference sequence). This CDR3 has 15 amino acids. The CDR3 loop reads CASIKQGSSYNEQFF. DNA for the CDR3: TGTGCCAGCATTAAGCAGGGGAGCTCCTACAATGAGCAGTTCTTC.

This clone rates as medium-sized. The chain employs TRBV7-2 and TRBJ2-7, with 7 bases lining up with TRBD1. The germline V gene has CDR1 SGHTA and CDR2 FQGNSA. The CDR3 consists of 16 residues. V gave up 0 bases and J gave up 2 bases; unmatched junction bases: 7. The DNA for the CDR3 is TGTGCCAGCAGCTTAGCCTTGTCGACAGGGACCTACGAGCAGTACTTC. Translating gives CASSLALSTGTYEQYF.

This clone was counted a few times. The chain combines TRBV5-1 with TRBJ2-5, with D unresolved. Germline CDR1 is SGHRS and CDR2 is YFSETQ. This CDR3 has 17 residues. V shed 1 base and J shed 2 bases, with 18 bases lying between them. The CDR3 loop reads CASSLRVSAPAQETQYF. The CDR3 nucleotides read TGCGCCAGCAGCTTGAGGGTTTCGGCTCCTGCTCAAGAGACCCAGTACTTC.